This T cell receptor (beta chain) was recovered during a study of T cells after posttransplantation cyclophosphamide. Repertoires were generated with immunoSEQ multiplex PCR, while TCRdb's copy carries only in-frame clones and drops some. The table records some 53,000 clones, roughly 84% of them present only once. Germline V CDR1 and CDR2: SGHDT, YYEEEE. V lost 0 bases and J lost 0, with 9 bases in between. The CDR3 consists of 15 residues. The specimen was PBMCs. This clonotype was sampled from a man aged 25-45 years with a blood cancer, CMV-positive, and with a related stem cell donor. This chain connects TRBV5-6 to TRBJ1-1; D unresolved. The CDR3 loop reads CASSLEPILNTEAFF. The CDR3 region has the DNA TGTGCCAGCAGCTTGGAGCCGATCCTGAACACTGAAGCTTTCTTT.